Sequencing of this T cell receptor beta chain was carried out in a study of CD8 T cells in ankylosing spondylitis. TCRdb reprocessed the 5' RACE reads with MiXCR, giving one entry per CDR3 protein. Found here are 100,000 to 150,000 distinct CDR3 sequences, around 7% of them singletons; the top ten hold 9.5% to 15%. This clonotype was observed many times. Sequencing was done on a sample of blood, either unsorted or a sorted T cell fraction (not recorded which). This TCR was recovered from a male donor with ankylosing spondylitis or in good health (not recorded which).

The CDR3, as DNA: TGCGCCAGCAGCCCCGGCCCGGGGGGTGACGCTGAAGCTTTCTTT. Its translation: CASSPGPGGDAEAFF. The V gene is TRBV5-1, the J gene TRBJ1-1, with TRBD1 as a possible D gene (5 bases). Germline V gene sequence: CDR1 SGHRS, CDR2 YFSETQ. The germline V and J ends were trimmed by 4 bases and 6 bases, with 19 bases remaining between them. This CDR3 is 15 amino acids long.